The 24 T cell receptor beta chains presented below share a single source sample, sequenced in a study of beta chain features in type 1 diabetes. Expressed TCRB transcripts were sequenced after all isolated RNA was converted to cDNA. TCRdb's table, derived via immunoSEQ multiplex PCR, lists solely in-frame clones and lacks some. The data show about 180,000 clones, about 13% seen once. Sequenced input: central memory CD4+ T cells from blood. The receptors here all came from a young woman in good health.

In this sample, this clone turned up a few times. The V and J genes are TRBV18 and TRBJ2-1; the match to TRBD1 covers 9 bases. The CDR3 totals 15 residues. Unmatched junction bases numbered 3, after V lost 3 bases and J lost 3 bases. The germline V gene has CDR1 KGHSH and CDR2 LQKENI. The CDR3 bases are TGTGCCAGCTCACCCGGGACAGGGCGCTACAATGAGCAGTTCTTC. Protein sequence: CASSPGTGRYNEQFF.

This chain connects TRBV10-3 to TRBJ1-3; 7 nucleotides agree with TRBD1. Germline CDR1 and CDR2: ENHRY and SYGVKD. CDR3 size: 15 residues. V shed 3 bases and J 5 bases; nucleotides not matched to a gene: 7. The CDR3 DNA sequence: TGTGCCATCAGTGACATCGACAGGGCTAGAAACACCATATATTTT. Translation: CAISDIDRARNTIYF.

This chain connects TRBV18 to TRBJ1-2, with a weak D call TRBD1 (5 bases). V shed 2 bases and J shed 5 bases, with 18 bases lying between them. CDR3 length: 16 residues. Germline V lookup: CDR1 KGHSH, CDR2 LQKENI. The CDR3 region has the DNA TGTGCCAGCTCACCAGCGGCAGGGCCACGCAGTTATGGCTACACCTTC. The encoded protein is CASSPAAGPRSYGYTF.

The chain is built from TRBV28 and TRBJ2-7; the match to TRBD1 covers 9 bases. J gave up 5 bases and V 8 bases, and 16 bases lay outside the gene matches. CDR1 MDHEN and CDR2 SYDVKM come from the germline V gene. The CDR3 sequence is 16 residues long. The CDR3 reads CASRGRSGTGSNEQYF. For the CDR3, the DNA is TGTGCCAGCCGAGGAAGGTCCGGGACAGGGTCTAACGAGCAGTACTTC.

J is TRBJ2-3 and V is TRBV10-3; D possibly corresponds to TRBD1 (5 bases). Germline CDR1 is ENHRY and CDR2 is SYGVKD. This CDR3 has 14 amino acids. The V gene lost 4 bases and the J gene lost 4 bases, with 12 bases spanning the gap. CDR3 loop: CAISAMTDADTQYF. CDR3 DNA: TGTGCCATCAGTGCGATGACAGATGCAGATACGCAGTATTTT.

In DNA, the CDR3 is TGTGCCAGCAGTTCGTTAGCGGGAGGCCGGGGCGAGCAGTACTTC. The encoded protein is CASSSLAGGRGEQYF. The J gene is TRBJ2-7, the V gene TRBV27, with 10 bases lining up with TRBD2. Germline V gives CDR1 MNHEY, CDR2 SMNVEV (reference sequence). Trimming removed 4 bases from V and 6 bases from J; junction bases left unmatched: 9. The CDR3 totals 15 residues.

The V gene is TRBV29-1, the J gene TRBJ2-7, with 9 bases aligning to TRBD1. Germline V lookup: CDR1 SQVTM, CDR2 ANQGSEA. V lost 4 bases, J lost 3 bases, and 4 bases stayed unmatched. This CDR3 has 13 residues. This chain's CDR3 is CSVAGQGIYEQYF. CDR3 nucleotide sequence: TGCAGCGTTGCGGGACAGGGAATCTACGAGCAGTACTTC.

This clone was counted at least ten times. This chain joins TRBV7-2 and TRBJ1-2; D possibly corresponds to TRBD1 (5 bases). The CDR3 totals 17 residues. Trimming cost V 2 bases and J 0 bases, with 16 bases left between them. Germline V lookup: CDR1 SGHTA, CDR2 FQGNSA. The CDR3 bases are TGTGCCAGCAGCTTAAACCGGGGGAGCACGACTAACTATGGCTACACCTTC. Its translation is CASSLNRGSTTNYGYTF.

J is TRBJ2-2 and V is TRBV2; D is possibly TRBD1 (5 bases). Trimming removed 4 bases from V and 3 bases from J, with 9 bases in between. The germline gives CDR1 SNHLY, CDR2 FYNNEI. The CDR3 consists of 14 residues. The CDR3, as DNA: TGTGCCAGCAGTGGCCAGGGTGACACCGGGGAGCTGTTTTTT. Amino acids: CASSGQGDTGELFF. Combining the CDR3 with reference TRBV2 and TRBJ2-2 gives the whole variable domain EPEVTQTPSHQVTQMGQEVILRCVPISNHLYFYWYRQILGQKVEFLVSFYNNEISEKSEIFDDQFSVERPDGSNFTLKIRSTKLEDSAMYFCASSGQGDTGELFFGEGSRLTVL.

The rearrangement uses TRBV16 and TRBJ1-2; tentatively, D is TRBD1 (5 bases). The CDR3 sequence is 14 residues long. The V gene lost 4 bases and the J gene lost 3 bases, with 12 bases spanning the gap. Looked up from germline, CDR1 is KGHSY and CDR2 is FQNENV. The CDR3 DNA reads as TGTGCCAGCAGCCGGGGGGACTCTGACTATGGCTACACCTTC. Its protein product is CASSRGDSDYGYTF.

This clone was seen more than once but under ten times. V and J are TRBV29-1 and TRBJ2-5; the match to TRBD2 covers 7 bases. This CDR3 comprises 13 residues. Trimming cost V 7 bases and J 1 base; bases outside gene matches: 6. The V gene's germline CDR1 is SQVTM and CDR2 ANQGSEA. CDR3 protein: CSATGTTQETQYF. CDR3 sequence (DNA): TGCAGCGCTACCGGGACTACCCAAGAGACCCAGTACTTC.

This CDR3 reads CASSQEGGPRSGYGYTF. CDR3 bases: TGCGCCAGCAGCCAAGAGGGAGGCCCACGATCGGGGTATGGCTACACCTTC. The chain is built from TRBV4-3 and TRBJ1-2, with unresolved D. CDR3 length equals 17 residues. The germline CDR1 and CDR2 sequences are LGHNA and YSLEER. The V gene lost 0 bases and the J gene lost 5 bases, with 19 bases spanning the gap.

This chain links TRBV11-2 with TRBJ2-5; D gene uncertain. The germline V and J ends were trimmed by 4 bases and 5 bases, with 17 bases remaining between them. Germline V gives CDR1 SGHAT, CDR2 FQNNGV. This CDR3 has 15 amino acids. The CDR3 nucleotides read TGTGCCAGCAGCTCCCTGGCCGTCCTCAAGGAGACCCAGTACTTC. It specifies CASSSLAVLKETQYF.

This clone showed up just a few times. V usage is TRBV28 and J usage is TRBJ1-5; tentatively, D is TRBD1 (5 bases). This CDR3 has 13 residues. The germline gives CDR1 MDHEN, CDR2 SYDVKM. The germline V and J ends were trimmed by 3 bases and 11 bases, with 14 bases remaining between them. This chain's CDR3 is CASSFQGRPAQHF. In DNA, the CDR3 is TGTGCCAGCAGTTTCCAGGGCCGGCCGGCCCAGCATTTT.

This clone was picked up many times. The V call is TRBV4-3, the J call TRBJ2-2; D is possibly TRBD1 (5 bases). The V end lost 0 bases, the J end lost 9 bases, and 14 bases lay between the germline ends. Per germline, CDR1 LGHNA and CDR2 YSLEER. CDR3 length: 15 residues. The CDR3 region is CASSQDPGLSRELFF. Written as DNA, the CDR3 is TGCGCCAGCAGCCAAGATCCAGGGCTCTCTCGGGAGCTGTTTTTT.

This clone was found a few times. V and J are TRBV28 and TRBJ2-7; possible D gene TRBD1, 6 bases. V was shortened by 6 bases and J by 3 bases, with 9 bases between the two germline ends. The CDR3 runs 12 residues. Germline CDR1 and CDR2: MDHEN and SYDVKM. CDR3 loop: CASSPRGYEQYF. The CDR3 DNA reads as TGTGCCAGCAGCCCCAGGGGCTACGAGCAGTACTTC.

This clone turned up a few times. The chain links TRBV27 to TRBJ2-1; 8 bases align to TRBD2. This CDR3 spans 16 amino acids. Germline V lookup: CDR1 MNHEY, CDR2 SMNVEV (reference sequence). Germline trimming cut 6 bases from V and 0 bases from J; bases unmatched to any gene: 7. Here the CDR3 reads CASREAGVSSYNEQFF. The DNA of the CDR3 is TGTGCCAGCAGGGAAGCGGGGGTGAGCTCCTACAATGAGCAGTTCTTC.

This clone has just a few counts. This chain links TRBV11-2 with TRBJ1-5, with D hard to call. The CDR3 is 13 residues long. V lost 6 bases and J lost 4, with 10 bases in between. Germline-derived CDR1 and CDR2 are SGHAT and FQNNGV. The CDR3 loop is CASSLQRNQPQHF. The CDR3 DNA follows: TGTGCCAGCAGTTTACAGCGAAATCAGCCCCAGCATTTT. The full variable domain, its missing parts supplied by reference TRBV11-2 and TRBJ1-5, is EAGVAQSPRYKIIEKRQSVAFWCNPISGHATLYWYQQILGQGPKLLIQFQNNGVVDDSQLPKDRFSAERLKGVDSTLKIQPAKLEDSAVYLCASSLQRNQPQHFGDGTRLSIL.

V usage is TRBV9 and J usage is TRBJ2-7, with 9 bases fitting TRBD1. Looked up from germline, CDR1 is SGDLS and CDR2 is YYNGEE. V dropped 2 bases and J dropped 8; count of bases not matched to a gene: 11. The CDR3 is made up of 15 amino acids. CDR3: CASSVGGRTGAKQYF. CDR3 DNA: TGTGCCAGCAGCGTGGGAGGTAGGACAGGGGCTAAGCAGTACTTC.

The chain combines TRBV30 with TRBJ1-2; D gene unclear. The CDR3 totals 11 residues. The germline V and J ends were trimmed by 1 base and 8 bases, with 8 bases remaining between them. Germline CDR1 and CDR2: GTSNPN and SVGIG (reference sequence). For the CDR3, the DNA is TGTGCCTGGAGTGGCAGAACAGGCTACACCTTC. It is translated as CAWSGRTGYTF.

This clone has a handful of counts. The chain has TRBV28 and TRBJ2-5, with TRBD1 matching 11 bases. CDR1 is MDHEN, CDR2 SYDVKM, per germline. Trimming cost V 6 bases and J 0 bases; bases outside gene matches: 15. This CDR3 comprises 19 residues. The CDR3 protein is CASRLKGQGVALNQETQYF. DNA of the CDR3: TGTGCCAGCAGGCTTAAGGGACAGGGGGTCGCGTTAAACCAAGAGACCCAGTACTTC.

The chain uses TRBV30 and TRBJ2-1, with TRBD2 identical over 9 bases. Germline CDR1 and CDR2: GTSNPN and SVGIG (reference sequence). This CDR3 is built from 16 residues. Unmatched junction bases numbered 9, after V lost 4 bases and J lost 2 bases. As DNA, the CDR3 is TGTGCCTGGATGCGGGAGGGAGCCTTTACCTACAATGAGCAGTTCTTC. This codes for CAWMREGAFTYNEQFF.

This clone came up a few times. The genes are TRBV6-6 and TRBJ1-5; D is perhaps TRBD1 (5 bases). Per germline, CDR1 MNHNY and CDR2 SVGAGI (reference sequence). The CDR3 is 13 residues long. V was pared by 2 bases and J by 6 bases, with 8 bases between. This CDR3 reads CASSYDSPQPQHF. Here the CDR3 DNA reads TGTGCCAGCAGTTACGACAGCCCTCAGCCCCAGCATTTT.

In its sample, this clone was seen a few times. V and J are TRBV28 and TRBJ2-3; 9 positions agree with TRBD2. V lost 3 bases to trimming and J lost 4 bases; unmatched junction nucleotides: 5. CDR1 and CDR2 from the germline V gene are MDHEN and SYDVKM. This CDR3 contains 15 residues. In DNA form, the CDR3 reads TGTGCCAGCAGTTTGGCGGGGGGGCGAGCAGATACGCAGTATTTT. Translating gives CASSLAGGRADTQYF.